The source of this T cell receptor (beta chain) is a study of blood T cells in healthy people across ages. Study findings and constraints: CMV status of donors was unknown, possibly confounding expanded clonotype changes.

Donors were systemically healthy Caucasian individuals from Russia aged 6 to 90 years. Isolation per sample recovered at least 6 million PBMCs. The second PCR ran about 6 to 12 cycles with a sample-barcoded 5' primer and J-beta primers. Tags on each cDNA molecule came from a template-switch adaptor with 12 random nucleotides. One entry per CDR3 protein, called by TCRdb with MiXCR from the 5' RACE reads. The repertoire consists of some 1.5 million distinct CDR3 sequences, with approximately 43% occurring once and the leading ten covering approximately 4.1%. As regards this clonotype: Its antigen is unknown.

The CDR3 extends over 17 amino acids. Germline values: CDR1 MNHEY, CDR2 SMNVEV (reference sequence). Trimming took off 5 bases at V and 0 bases at J, with 19 bases between the two ends. The chain recombines TRBV27 with TRBJ1-1; D perhaps matches TRBD1 (5 bases). The sequence was obtained from a woman between 18 and 29 years old in good health. The sequencing input was blood. CDR3 in amino acids: CASSRSGTPRMNTEAFF. CDR3 nucleotide sequence: TGTGCCAGCAGTCGATCTGGGACGCCCCGTATGAACACTGAAGCTTTCTTT.